The present T cell receptor (beta chain) was sequenced within a study of metastatic and nonmetastatic thyroid tumors. Turning to the study itself: It was across blood and tumor or nodule tissue from malignant and benign thyroid patients that repertoires were compared.

On this clone: The antigen is not known.

Not a single patient had been given any form of treatment at any point before undergoing thyroid surgery. The study, taken as a whole, reports: Reports indicated that malignant thyroid tumors showed significantly higher TCR beta diversity than benign nodules did, in blood and tumor.

Original processing notes: The study took CDR3 differences across clinicopathological groups and made a distant-metastasis classifier for papillary thyroid cancer from them. With MiXCR, TCRdb called clones anew from the PCR reads. The V and J calls were not made by the authors but by TCRdb's processing. This sample has 75,000 to 100,000 clones; 9.5% to 15% occur once, and the top ten carry roughly 12%. Material for sequencing was blood. The TCR sequence derives from a female donor with papillary thyroid cancer or a benign thyroid nodule (not recorded which). Some clones in this sample may be carry-over from other donors' samples.

The CDR3 protein is CASSTSHAWLGTGELFF. The CDR3 DNA is TGTGCCAGTAGTACCTCCCACGCGTGGTTGGGGACCGGGGAGCTGTTTTTT. The chain carries TRBV19 and TRBJ2-2, with no clear D. Germline V gives CDR1 LNHDA, CDR2 SQIVND (reference sequence). Trimming left V 4 bases short and J 5 bases short, with 20 bases between. This CDR3 contains 17 residues. The variable domain in full, with the rest retrieved from reference TRBV19 and TRBJ2-2, is DGGITQSPKYLFRKEGQNVTLSCEQNLNHDAMYWYRQDPGQGLRLIYYSQIVNDFQKGDIAEGYSVSREKKESFPLTVTSAQKNPTAFYLCASSTSHAWLGTGELFFGEGSRLTVL.